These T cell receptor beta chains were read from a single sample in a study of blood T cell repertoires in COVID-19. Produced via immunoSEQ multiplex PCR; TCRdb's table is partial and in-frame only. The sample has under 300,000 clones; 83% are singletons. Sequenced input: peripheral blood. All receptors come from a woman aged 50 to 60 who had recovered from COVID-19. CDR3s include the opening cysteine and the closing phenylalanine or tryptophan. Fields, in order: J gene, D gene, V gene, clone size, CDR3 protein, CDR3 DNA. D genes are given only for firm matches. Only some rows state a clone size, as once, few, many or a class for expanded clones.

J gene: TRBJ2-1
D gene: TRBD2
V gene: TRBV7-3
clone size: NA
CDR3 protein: CASSLGPLTGGSDEQFF
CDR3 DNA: TGTGCCAGCAGCTTAGGTCCCCTTACGGGAGGATCGGATGAGCAGTTCTTC

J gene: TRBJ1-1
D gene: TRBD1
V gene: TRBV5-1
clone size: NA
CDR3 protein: CASSLGTGGTEAFF
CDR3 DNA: TGCGCCAGCAGCTTGGGGACAGGGGGGACTGAAGCTTTCTTT

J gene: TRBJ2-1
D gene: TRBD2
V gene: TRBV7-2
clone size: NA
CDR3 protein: CASSLSSGTRLNEQFF
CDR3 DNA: TGTGCCAGCAGCTTATCCTCCGGGACTAGGTTGAATGAGCAGTTCTTC

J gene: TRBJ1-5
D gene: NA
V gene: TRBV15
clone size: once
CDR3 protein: CATSRGGGLQQPQHF
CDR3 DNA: TGTGCCACCAGCAGAGGCGGAGGGCTTCAACAGCCCCAGCATTTT

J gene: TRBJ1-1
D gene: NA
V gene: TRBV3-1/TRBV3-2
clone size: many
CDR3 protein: CASSQVREAFF
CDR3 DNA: TGTGCCAGCAGCCAAGTCAGGGAAGCTTTCTTT

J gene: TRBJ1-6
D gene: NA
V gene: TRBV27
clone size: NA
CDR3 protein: CASRPGLDSPLHF
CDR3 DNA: TGTGCCAGCAGGCCGGGGTTAGATTCACCCCTCCACTTT

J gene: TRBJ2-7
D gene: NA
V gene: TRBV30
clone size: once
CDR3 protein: CAWSAIQLEQYF
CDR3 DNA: TGTGCCTGGAGTGCGATTCAACTAGAGCAGTACTTC

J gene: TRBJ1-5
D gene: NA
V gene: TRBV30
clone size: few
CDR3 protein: CAWSVGRGQPQHF
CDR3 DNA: TGTGCCTGGAGTGTGGGCCGGGGGCAGCCCCAGCATTTT

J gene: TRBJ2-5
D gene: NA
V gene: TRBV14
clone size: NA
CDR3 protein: CASSQTGNEETQYF
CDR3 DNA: TGTGCCAGCAGCCAAACCGGGAATGAAGAGACCCAGTACTTC

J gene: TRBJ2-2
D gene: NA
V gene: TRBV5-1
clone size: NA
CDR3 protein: CASKVAGLTGELFF
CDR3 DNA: TGCGCCAGCAAGGTGGCAGGGCTCACCGGGGAGCTGTTTTTT

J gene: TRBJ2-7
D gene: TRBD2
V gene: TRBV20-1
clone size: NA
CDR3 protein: CSASVMGLAGGRGGEQYF
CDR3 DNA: TGCAGTGCTAGTGTTATGGGACTAGCGGGAGGCCGAGGGGGGGAGCAGTACTTC

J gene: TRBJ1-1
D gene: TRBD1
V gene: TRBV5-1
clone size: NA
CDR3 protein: CASRPTGGKTEAFF
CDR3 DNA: TGCGCCAGCAGACCAACAGGGGGCAAAACTGAAGCTTTCTTT

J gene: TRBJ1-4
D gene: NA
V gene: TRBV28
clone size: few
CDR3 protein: CASGGGREKLFF
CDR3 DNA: TGTGCCAGCGGGGGGGGTAGAGAAAAACTGTTTTTT

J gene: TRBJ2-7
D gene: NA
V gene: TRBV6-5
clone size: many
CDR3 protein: CASSPSLPGTYEQYF
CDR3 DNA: TGTGCCAGCAGTCCCTCTCTTCCCGGGACCTACGAGCAGTACTTC

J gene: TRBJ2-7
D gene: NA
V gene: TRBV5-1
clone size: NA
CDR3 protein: CASSPGISEQYF
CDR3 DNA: TGCGCCAGCAGCCCGGGGATCTCTGAGCAGTACTTC

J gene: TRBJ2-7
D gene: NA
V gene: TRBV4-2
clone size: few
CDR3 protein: CASSQEQGGPYEQYF
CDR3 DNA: TGTGCCAGCAGCCAAGAGCAGGGAGGTCCCTACGAGCAGTACTTC

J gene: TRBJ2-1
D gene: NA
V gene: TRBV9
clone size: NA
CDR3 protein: CASSVVPRSDEQFF
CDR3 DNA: TGTGCCAGCAGCGTAGTCCCGAGGAGCGATGAGCAGTTCTTC